This T cell receptor beta chain originates from a study of shared clonotypes between healthy human individuals. The V gene end was trimmed by 3 bases and the J gene end by 5 bases; junction bases not matched to a gene: 6. CDR1 is SGDLS and CDR2 is YYNGEE in the germline V gene. The CDR3 length is 15 residues. Some clones are missing from TCRdb's copy, which holds only in-frame ones; the method was immunoSEQ multiplex PCR. Of millions of clones detected, 85% to 95% appear once; the ten largest clones hold more than 0.1%. Sample: naive CD4+ T cells sorted from blood. Noted subset: CD45RA+ positively selected. The TCR sequence derives from a man in his late teens or twenties in good health. V and J are TRBV9 and TRBJ2-4, with 9 bases matching TRBD1. The CDR3 coding sequence is TGTGCCAGCAGCGGGACAGGGGAGCTTCAAAACATTCAGTACTTC. Translated: CASSGTGELQNIQYF.